This TCR beta chain came from a study of T cells after yellow fever vaccination. One entry per CDR3 protein results from TCRdb running MiXCR on the 5' RACE reads. There are 400,000 or so distinct CDR3 sequences in the sample; approximately 5.7% occur only once, and 15% lies in the top ten. The sequenced sample was PBMCs, obtained 5 days after the yellow fever booster vaccination. This sequence originates from a man aged 25-40 years who received the YFV17D yellow fever vaccine.

The chain's CDR3 is CASERAGVGDTQYF. CDR3 sequence (DNA): TGTGCCAGCGAGAGGGCCGGTGTGGGAGATACGCAGTATTTT. The chain joins TRBV6-2 or TRBV6-3 to TRBJ2-3; D is possibly TRBD2 (5 bases). Trimming left V 8 bases short and J 5 bases short, with 17 bases between. The germline CDR1 and CDR2 sequences are MNHEY and SVGEGT. The CDR3 extends over 14 amino acids.